This T cell receptor (beta chain) came from a study of CD8 T cells in ankylosing spondylitis. Researchers built TCR beta libraries using quantitative 5'-RACE with molecular barcodes. Using its own MiXCR run on the 5' RACE reads, TCRdb lists one record per CDR3 protein. The repertoire has 250,000 or so distinct CDR3 sequences, over 15% of them found once; the top ten carry around 33%. This clonotype has more than one count but fewer than ten. Trimming removed 0 bases at V and 1 base at J, with 13 bases between. The CDR3 runs to 16 residues. CDR1 is SGDLS and CDR2 is YYNGEE in the germline V gene. This TCR was recovered from a male donor with ankylosing spondylitis or in good health (not recorded which). The genes are TRBV9 and TRBJ2-5; D may be TRBD2 (5 bases). Sequenced input: blood, either unsorted or a sorted T cell fraction (not recorded which). The CDR3 loop is CASSVEGSGLQETQYF. In nucleotides, the CDR3 is TGTGCCAGCAGCGTAGAGGGAAGCGGTCTCCAAGAGACCCAGTACTTC.